The 24 T cell receptor beta chains below all came from one sample that was sequenced in a study of cytomegalovirus exposure and HLA in healthy donors. PCR amplification relied on 60 Vbeta primers (plus 13 Jbeta primers). TCRdb's copy holds only in-frame clones and misses some; the assay was immunoSEQ multiplex PCR. The sample carries some 130,000 clones, 84% recorded once. Sequencing was carried out using PBMCs. These receptors were obtained from a man aged 50-60 years in good health and CMV-seronegative.

The chain couples TRBV12-1 to TRBJ2-2; the DNA was not compared with TRBD2, the D call given in the table. TRBV12-1 is an annotated pseudogene. The CDR3 is 16 amino acids. The CDR3 region is CASSFPAGGNTGELFF. The CDR3 bases are TGTGCCAGCAGCTTTCCAGCGGGGGGGAACACCGGGGAGCTGTTTTTT.

This chain links TRBV29-1 with TRBJ1-1; 9 bases align to TRBD1. Looked up from germline, CDR1 is SQVTM and CDR2 is ANQGSEA. The ends lost 7 bases at V and 1 base at J; junction bases unmatched: 4. The CDR3 has 13 amino acids. CDR3 in amino acids: CSGTGARNTEAFF. The CDR3 DNA reads TGCAGCGGGACAGGGGCAAGGAACACTGAAGCTTTCTTT.

This chain links TRBV19 with TRBJ2-7; tentative D call: TRBD1 (5 bases). With 3 bases removed from V and 2 bases from J, the gap between germline ends came to 14 bases. The CDR3 consists of 15 residues. Looked up from germline, CDR1 is LNHDA and CDR2 is SQIVND (reference sequence). Here the CDR3 DNA reads TGTGCCAGTAGTATGGTTCTGACAGTCCCCTACGAGCAGTACTTC. Translating gives CASSMVLTVPYEQYF.

This sequence joins TRBV9 and TRBJ2-2; D is perhaps TRBD2 (6 bases). The V end was cut by 5 bases, the J end by 4 bases, with 9 bases between. Germline loops: CDR1 SGDLS, CDR2 YYNGEE. The CDR3 contains 13 residues. The CDR3 spells CASSGGLTGELFF. CDR3 nucleotide sequence: TGTGCCAGCAGTGGGGGACTCACCGGGGAGCTGTTTTTT.

The J gene is TRBJ2-1, the V gene TRBV9, with TRBD2 matching 10 bases. The CDR3 runs 16 residues. Trimming cost V 0 bases and J 8 bases; bases outside gene matches: 8. Looked up from germline, CDR1 is SGDLS and CDR2 is YYNGEE. The CDR3 coding sequence is TGTGCCAGCAGCGTAGAGGAGCGGGGGGGCAGTGATGAGCAGTTCTTC. Amino acid sequence: CASSVEERGGSDEQFF.

This chain uses TRBV4-1 with TRBJ2-2; 9 bases agree with TRBD1. The CDR3 consists of 16 residues. Germline values: CDR1 MGHRA, CDR2 YSYEKL. V was clipped by 1 base and J by 2 bases; unmatched bases: 2. CDR3: CASSQGDRENTGELFF. CDR3 DNA: TGCGCCAGCAGCCAAGGGGACAGGGAAAACACCGGGGAGCTGTTTTTT.

The chain carries TRBV29-1 and TRBJ2-7, with TRBD1 matching 9 bases. With 3 bases clipped from V and 0 bases from J, the junction kept 9 bases outside the gene matches. The germline gives CDR1 SQVTM, CDR2 ANQGSEA. The CDR3 length is 16 residues. The CDR3 nucleotides read TGCAGCGTTGATTTTGGGACAGGGCCATACTCCTACGAGCAGTACTTC. It yields the protein CSVDFGTGPYSYEQYF.

CDR3 in DNA: TGTGCCAGTAGTAGGGACAGGGGTGGTGTGGGTCAGCCCCAGCATTTT. Protein product: CASSRDRGGVGQPQHF. The J gene is TRBJ1-5, the V gene TRBV19, with 10 bases that match TRBD1. This CDR3 region has 16 residues. Germline values: CDR1 LNHDA, CDR2 SQIVND (reference sequence). Unmatched junction bases numbered 9, after V lost 4 bases and J lost 6 bases.

The rearrangement uses TRBV6-1 and TRBJ1-2; TRBD1 matches at 7 bases. The CDR3 extends over 19 amino acids. V shed 3 bases, J shed 0 bases, and the junction held 16 bases outside the gene matches. In germline, CDR1 is MNHNS, CDR2 SASEGT. CDR3 amino acids: CASSDMRPGQIPTNYGYTF. The CDR3 DNA reads TGTGCCAGCAGTGATATGAGACCGGGACAGATCCCAACTAACTATGGCTACACCTTC.

The CDR3 loop reads CASSLEGGYGYTF. The CDR3 coding sequence is TGTGCCAGCAGCTTGGAAGGGGGCTATGGCTACACCTTC. The chain joins TRBV5-4 to TRBJ1-2, with a tentative D call TRBD1 (6 bases). The CDR3 is made up of 13 amino acids. The germline V gene encodes CDR1 SGHNT and CDR2 YYREEE (reference sequence). Trimming took off 0 bases at V and 4 bases at J, with 7 bases between the two ends. Together with reference TRBV5-4 and TRBJ1-2, the CDR3 gives the full variable domain: ETGVTQSPTHLIKTRGQQVTLRCSSQSGHNTVSWYQQALGQGPQFIFQYYREEENGRGNFPPRFSGLQFPNYSSELNVNALELDDSALYLCASSLEGGYGYTFGSGTRLTVV.

This clone was recorded once. This rearrangement joins TRBV18 to TRBJ1-2, with a tentative D call TRBD1 (6 bases). This CDR3 is 13 amino acids long. Between the trimmed V and J ends, which lost 3 bases and 10 bases, there was a span of 15 bases. CDR1 KGHSH and CDR2 LQKENI come from the germline V gene. The CDR3 protein is CASSPPGQFNYTF. In DNA, the CDR3 is TGTGCCAGCTCACCGCCCGGACAGTTCAACTACACCTTC.

This clone was recorded only once. This sequence joins TRBV7-2 and TRBJ1-5, with D maybe TRBD1 (6 bases). The CDR3 sequence is 15 residues long. Germline V gives CDR1 SGHTA, CDR2 FQGNSA. V lost 2 bases to trimming and J lost 4 bases, with 12 bases between them. CDR3 region: CASSLIRQDNQPQHF. The CDR3 nucleotides are TGTGCCAGCAGCTTAATCCGACAGGATAATCAGCCCCAGCATTTT.

CDR3 sequence reads: CASSPSSGTENEKLFF. The DNA for the CDR3 is TGCGCCAGCAGCCCATCTTCCGGGACAGAAAATGAAAAACTGTTTTTT. The chain joins TRBV5-1 to TRBJ1-4; 7 nucleotides agree with TRBD1. The V gene's germline CDR1 is SGHRS and CDR2 YFSETQ. The CDR3 totals 16 residues. Germline trimming cut 4 bases from V and 5 bases from J; bases unmatched to any gene: 11.

V and J are TRBV10-3 and TRBJ2-2, with D perhaps TRBD1 (6 bases). The V gene's germline CDR1 is ENHRY and CDR2 SYGVKD. The ends were cut back, 4 bases at V and 6 bases at J, with 18 bases in the middle. The length of the CDR3 is 16 residues. CDR3 DNA: TGTGCCATCAGTGCAATTTCCCGACAGGTAGCCGGGGAGCTGTTTTTT. Its translation is CAISAISRQVAGELFF.

This clone has just a few counts. The chain carries TRBV11-2 and TRBJ1-1, with TRBD1 as a possible D gene (6 bases). V shed 0 bases and J shed 0 bases, with 11 bases lying between them. The CDR3 extends over 16 amino acids. CDR1 is SGHAT, CDR2 FQNNGV, per germline. The CDR3 DNA sequence: TGTGCCAGCAGCTTAGAGTGGGGGCACCTGAACACTGAAGCTTTCTTT. Amino acid sequence: CASSLEWGHLNTEAFF.

J is TRBJ2-7 and V is TRBV6-1; 8 nucleotides agree with TRBD2. Trimming cost V 2 bases and J 2 bases; bases outside gene matches: 5. This CDR3 has 15 amino acids. Germline V CDR1 and CDR2: MNHNS, SASEGT. CDR3 in amino acids: CASSEPERGTYEQYF. The CDR3 coding sequence is TGTGCCAGCAGTGAACCGGAGCGGGGGACCTACGAGCAGTACTTC.

This sequence joins TRBV29-1 and TRBJ2-7; 8 nucleotides line up with TRBD2. The junction had 1 base not matched to a gene; V was cut back by 6 bases and J by 6 bases. Germline values: CDR1 SQVTM, CDR2 ANQGSEA. The CDR3 is made up of 10 amino acids. Here the CDR3 DNA reads TGCAGCGTACTAGCGGTCGAGCAGTACTTC. Amino acids: CSVLAVEQYF.

This chain connects TRBV5-1 to TRBJ1-6; 10 positions match TRBD1. The CDR3 has 16 residues. The junction had 7 bases not matched to a gene; V was cut back by 4 bases and J by 6 bases. Per germline, CDR1 SGHRS and CDR2 YFSETQ. The CDR3: CASSPWTGGGNSPLHF. CDR3 coding DNA: TGCGCCAGCAGCCCCTGGACAGGGGGAGGTAATTCACCCCTCCACTTT. The full variable domain, in which reference TRBV5-1 and TRBJ1-6 provide the parts outside the CDR3, is KAGVTQTPRYLIKTRGQQVTLSCSPISGHRSVSWYQQTPGQGLQFLFEYFSETQRNKGNFPGRFSGRQFSNSRSEMNVSTLELGDSALYLCASSPWTGGGNSPLHFGNGTRLTVT.

CDR3 coding DNA: TGTGCCAGCAGCGGCGAGGGGGGGGACACTGAAGCTTTCTTT. Translating it yields CASSGEGGDTEAFF. The genes are TRBV9 and TRBJ1-1; D is perhaps TRBD1 (6 bases). CDR1 is SGDLS, CDR2 YYNGEE, per germline. This CDR3 contains 14 residues. V dropped 3 bases and J dropped 3 bases, with 12 bases sitting between them.

The rearrangement uses TRBV30 and TRBJ1-2, with 9 bases matching TRBD1. After removal of 2 bases from V and 4 bases from J, the junction contained 8 bases not matched to a gene. CDR1 is GTSNPN and CDR2 is SVGIG in the germline V gene (reference sequence). This CDR3 is 15 amino acids long. CDR3 amino acids: CAWSSYRTGVYGYTF. Written as DNA, the CDR3 is TGTGCCTGGAGTAGTTATCGGACAGGGGTCTATGGCTACACCTTC.

This chain joins TRBV2 and TRBJ2-2; 10 bases are a match to TRBD1. The trim removed 6 bases at V and 5 bases at J, leaving 0 bases unmatched. This CDR3 has 13 amino acids. Germline loops: CDR1 SNHLY, CDR2 FYNNEI. The CDR3 sequence is CASRGQGTGELFF. DNA for the CDR3: TGTGCCAGCAGGGGACAGGGGACCGGGGAGCTGTTTTTT.

The V and J genes are TRBV4-2 and TRBJ2-3; 10 bases agree with TRBD2. From germline, CDR1 is LGHNA and CDR2 YNFKEQ. The V segment lost 2 bases and the J segment 0 bases; nucleotides outside the gene matches: 2. The CDR3 loop spans 16 amino acids. CDR3 residues: CASSQISGGSTDTQYF. The DNA of the CDR3 is TGTGCCAGCAGCCAAATTAGCGGGGGGAGCACAGATACGCAGTATTTT.

The rearrangement joins TRBV6-5 to TRBJ1-2; 9 bases match TRBD1. In germline, CDR1 is MNHEY, CDR2 SVGAGI. The length of the CDR3 is 13 residues. With 5 bases clipped from V and 5 bases from J, the junction kept 3 bases outside the gene matches. DNA of the CDR3: TGTGCCAGCAGTATACAGGGGGCGTATGGCTACACCTTC. Residues: CASSIQGAYGYTF.

The chain is built from TRBV4-1 and TRBJ2-7, with D perhaps TRBD1 (7 bases). The CDR3 consists of 16 residues. CDR1 and CDR2 (germline): MGHRA, YSYEKL. The V gene lost 2 bases and the J gene lost 4 bases, with 18 bases spanning the gap. CDR3 DNA: TGCGCCAGCAGCCAAAGTCTTGCAGGGGGGCAATACGAGCAGTACTTC. Translated: CASSQSLAGGQYEQYF.